One TCR beta chain is described in this entry. Its target is unknown. The data originate from a study of beta chain features in type 1 diabetes. Whole-study results and caveats: TCRB CDR3 length was moderately but significantly reduced in all four CD4+ subsets of Type 1 diabetes patients. PCR might pick shorter templates more often, in the same way for patients and controls.

As every portion of the isolated RNA was reverse transcribed, the sequencing read expressed TCRB transcripts. The table came from immunoSEQ multiplex PCR; TCRdb's copy has only in-frame clones and leaves some out. The sample contains about 260,000 clones, approximately 25% of which appear only once. With V trimmed by 3 bases and J by 7 bases, 6 bases remained unmatched. CDR1 is SGDLS, CDR2 YYNGEE, per germline. This CDR3 is 14 amino acids long. This TCR came from a woman aged 25 to 45 with type 1 diabetes. The V call is TRBV9, the J call TRBJ2-1; 8 bases are shared with TRBD1. Sequencing was done on a sample of naive CD4+ T cells from blood. CDR3 bases: TGTGCCAGCAGCGGGAGACAGGGGAGGAATGAGCAGTTCTTC. Amino acid sequence: CASSGRQGRNEQFF.